One and the same sample provided the 27 T cell receptor beta chains below, sequenced in a study of CD8+ T cells in alopecia areata. Following RNA extraction, reverse transcription yielded cDNA that acted as the sequencing template. The table came from immunoSEQ multiplex PCR; TCRdb's copy has only in-frame clones and leaves some out. The sample holds more than 90,000 clones, roughly two fifths seen once. The sample consisted of CD4+ T cells sorted from blood. The source is a human donor with alopecia areata.

This clone occurred a few times. The V and J genes are TRBV29-1 and TRBJ2-7, with 7 positions matching TRBD1. The V gene's germline CDR1 is SQVTM and CDR2 ANQGSEA. With 2 bases clipped from V and 7 bases from J, the junction kept 8 bases outside the gene matches. The CDR3 is 13 residues long. The CDR3, as DNA: TGCAGCGTTGAACCTCAAGGGGGCAATGAGCAGTACTTC. It yields the protein CSVEPQGGNEQYF.

This rearrangement joins TRBV7-2 to TRBJ2-1, with 12 bases lining up with TRBD2. CDR1 and CDR2 (germline): SGHTA, FQGNSA. CDR3 length: 16 residues. The V segment lost 5 bases and the J segment 3 bases; nucleotides outside the gene matches: 5. In nucleotides, the CDR3 is TGTGCCAGCAGCAACCAGGGACTAGCGGGCTACAATGAGCAGTTCTTC. Translation: CASSNQGLAGYNEQFF.

The chain couples TRBV18 to TRBJ2-3, with D uncertain. Germline V lookup: CDR1 KGHSH, CDR2 LQKENI. There are 14 residues in the CDR3. The ends were cut back, 4 bases at V and 7 bases at J, with 15 bases in the middle. Here the CDR3 reads CASSRAGNDNTQYF. CDR3 in DNA: TGTGCCAGCTCACGGGCTGGGAACGATAATACGCAGTATTTT.

The rearrangement joins TRBV7-2 to TRBJ2-7; 14 bases agree with TRBD2. The CDR3 length is 18 residues. CDR1 and CDR2 (germline): SGHTA, FQGNSA. Trimming cost V 5 bases and J 3 bases; bases outside gene matches: 12. The CDR3 nucleotides read TGTGCCAGCAGCGTCTCCGGGACTAGCGGGGGCTTGGACTACGAGCAGTACTTC. Its translation: CASSVSGTSGGLDYEQYF.

The chain recombines TRBV7-2 with TRBJ2-7; unclear D gene. V lost 5 bases and J 3 bases, leaving 8 bases between the germline ends. This CDR3 spans 12 amino acids. CDR1 and CDR2 from the germline V gene are SGHTA and FQGNSA. Written as DNA, the CDR3 is TGTGCCAGCAGCCATGGAAGCTACGAGCAGTACTTC. Protein sequence: CASSHGSYEQYF.

V and J are TRBV7-2 and TRBJ2-7; 10 bases fit TRBD2. Germline-derived CDR1 and CDR2 are SGHTA and FQGNSA. CDR3 length: 15 residues. Germline trimming cut 2 bases from V and 7 bases from J; bases unmatched to any gene: 8. CDR3 sequence: CASSLRPSGSVEQYF. The CDR3 DNA reads TGTGCCAGCAGCTTACGCCCTAGCGGGAGTGTGGAGCAGTACTTC.

The chain combines TRBV4-3 with TRBJ2-1; D is undetermined. CDR1 is LGHNA, CDR2 YSLEER, per germline. The length of the CDR3 is 12 residues. Deletions cut 3 bases from V and 6 bases from J, with 6 bases between. In DNA, the CDR3 is TGCGCCAGCAGCCAGGACGCCAATGAGCAGTTCTTC. It translates to CASSQDANEQFF.

The chain is built from TRBV5-1 and TRBJ2-1, with 7 bases identical to TRBD2. Germline V CDR1 and CDR2: SGHRS, YFSETQ. Losses at the gene ends were 4 bases for V and 6 bases for J; bases not matched to a gene: 1. The CDR3 totals 12 residues. CDR3 loop: CASSPGGNEQFF. The CDR3 DNA follows: TGCGCCAGCAGCCCGGGGGGCAATGAGCAGTTCTTC.

The chain combines TRBV5-1 with TRBJ2-2; D gene uncertain. The CDR3 sequence is 13 residues long. V lost 4 bases and J lost 6, with 10 bases in between. Per germline, CDR1 SGHRS and CDR2 YFSETQ. CDR3 protein: CASSQRASGELFF. The CDR3 DNA reads TGCGCCAGCAGCCAACGGGCATCCGGGGAGCTGTTTTTT.

The chain couples TRBV7-2 to TRBJ1-2; 10 nucleotides agree with TRBD1. Per the germline V gene, CDR1 is SGHTA and CDR2 is FQGNSA. This CDR3 contains 16 residues. V dropped 8 bases and J dropped 2; count of bases not matched to a gene: 11. The CDR3 DNA is TGTGCCAGCTCGCCGGGAGGGACAGGGGCCAACTATGGCTACACCTTC. This sequence encodes CASSPGGTGANYGYTF.

This clone was seen only a few times. CDR3 loop: CAWDSGTSGRGEQFF. CDR3 nucleotide sequence: TGTGCCTGGGATTCCGGGACTAGCGGGAGAGGTGAGCAGTTCTTC. V is TRBV30 and J is TRBJ2-1; 14 bases agree with TRBD2. The CDR3 has 15 amino acids. V trimming: 5 bases; J trimming: 9 bases; junction bases outside the gene matches: 9. The germline CDR1 and CDR2 sequences are GTSNPN and SVGIG (reference sequence).

V and J are TRBV29-1 and TRBJ1-1; perhaps TRBD1 as D (5 bases). Germline loops: CDR1 SQVTM, CDR2 ANQGSEA. With 7 bases removed from V and 6 bases from J, the gap between germline ends came to 12 bases. The CDR3 is made up of 11 amino acids. CDR3 bases: TGCAGCGCTCCAGGGTTCCCTGAAGCTTTCTTT. Translation gives CSAPGFPEAFF.

The rearrangement joins TRBV9 to TRBJ2-3, with D unclear. CDR3 length: 15 amino acids. Trimming pared 1 base from V and 4 bases from J, leaving 13 bases between. Germline V lookup: CDR1 SGDLS, CDR2 YYNGEE. Written as DNA, the CDR3 is TGTGCCAGCAGCGTATATTCCGGGTACTCAGATACGCAGTATTTT. Its translation is CASSVYSGYSDTQYF.

This clone was detected only once. V and J are TRBV30 and TRBJ2-3; D perhaps matches TRBD1 (5 bases). The CDR3 length is 11 residues. The germline V gene encodes CDR1 GTSNPN and CDR2 SVGIG (reference sequence). V was cut by 5 bases and J by 8 bases, with 11 bases left in between. CDR3 DNA: TGTGCCTGGCATCAGGGCGGTACGCAGTATTTT. Translated, it gives CAWHQGGTQYF.

The rearrangement links TRBV29-1 to TRBJ2-1; 11 nucleotides line up with TRBD2. CDR1 is SQVTM, CDR2 ANQGSEA, per germline. The CDR3 sequence is 13 residues long. With V trimmed by 5 bases and J by 11 bases, 8 bases remained unmatched. The DNA of the CDR3 is TGCAGCGTTCTTACTAGCGGGGGAGGGAAGCAGTTCTTC. It codes for CSVLTSGGGKQFF.

The chain couples TRBV14 to TRBJ1-1; D remains unclear. The ends were cut back, 4 bases at V and 9 bases at J, with 15 bases in the middle. CDR3 length: 13 amino acids. Per the germline V gene, CDR1 is SGHDN and CDR2 is FVKESK. The CDR3 DNA reads as TGTGCCAGCAGCCCCCTGGGCGCCTCCCAAGCTTTCTTT. It specifies CASSPLGASQAFF.

This clone was seen only a few times. J is TRBJ2-1 and V is TRBV29-1; D is undetermined. The germline V gene has CDR1 SQVTM and CDR2 ANQGSEA. The length of the CDR3 is 15 residues. V lost 2 bases and J 0 bases, leaving 11 bases between the germline ends. CDR3 residues: CSVESQSNSYNEQFF. CDR3 in DNA: TGCAGCGTTGAAAGTCAGAGCAACTCCTACAATGAGCAGTTCTTC.

V and J are TRBV30 and TRBJ2-1, with 8 bases lining up with TRBD2. Per germline, CDR1 GTSNPN and CDR2 SVGIG (reference sequence). The CDR3 covers 15 residues. V shed 1 base and J 8 bases; nucleotides not matched to a gene: 10. The DNA for the CDR3 is TGTGCCTGGAGTGGGAGCTTAGCGGGACCTGATGAGCAGTTCTTC. Its translation is CAWSGSLAGPDEQFF.

This chain joins TRBV30 and TRBJ2-1; D uncertain. CDR1 is GTSNPN, CDR2 SVGIG, per germline (reference sequence). Deletions cut 3 bases from V and 5 bases from J, with 5 bases between. This CDR3 is built from 11 residues. The CDR3 is CAWRPHNEQFF. CDR3 DNA sequence: TGTGCCTGGAGGCCCCACAATGAGCAGTTCTTC.

The chain recombines TRBV6-5 with TRBJ2-7; TRBD1 aligns across 7 bases. There are 15 residues in the CDR3. V lost 0 bases to trimming and J lost 3 bases; unmatched junction nucleotides: 5. The V gene's germline CDR1 is MNHEY and CDR2 SVGAGI. The CDR3 nucleotides read TGTGCCAGCAGTTACTCGAGGCAGGGGGACTACGAGCAGTACTTC. Translation: CASSYSRQGDYEQYF.

The chain combines TRBV5-4 with TRBJ2-5; 7 positions agree with TRBD1. The CDR3 is 16 residues long. CDR1 SGHNT and CDR2 YYREEE come from the germline V gene (reference sequence). V trimming: 0 bases; J trimming: 3 bases; junction bases outside the gene matches: 8. The CDR3 here is CASSLASRTGEETQYF. The CDR3 DNA sequence: TGTGCCAGCAGCTTGGCCTCAAGGACAGGTGAAGAGACCCAGTACTTC. Supplemented by reference TRBV5-4 and TRBJ2-5, the full variable domain reads ETGVTQSPTHLIKTRGQQVTLRCSSQSGHNTVSWYQQALGQGPQFIFQYYREEENGRGNFPPRFSGLQFPNYSSELNVNALELDDSALYLCASSLASRTGEETQYFGPGTRLLVL.

The chain employs TRBV27 and TRBJ2-2, with 8 bases fitting TRBD1. V was clipped by 7 bases and J by 5 bases; unmatched bases: 3. Germline CDR1 MNHEY, CDR2 SMNVEV (reference sequence). This CDR3 is built from 13 residues. CDR3 nucleotides: TGTGCCAGCAAGAGGACAGGGACCGGGGAGCTGTTTTTT. Amino acid sequence: CASKRTGTGELFF.

This clone was picked up a small number of times. This chain's CDR3 is CASSEAGGQETQYF. The CDR3 nucleotides are TGTGCCAGCAGTGAAGCGGGAGGACAAGAGACCCAGTACTTC. The J gene is TRBJ2-5, the V gene TRBV6-1, with a weak D call TRBD2 (6 bases). The CDR3 covers 14 residues. Trimming pared 0 bases from V and 2 bases from J, leaving 7 bases between. Per the germline V gene, CDR1 is MNHNS and CDR2 is SASEGT.

The chain is built from TRBV29-1 and TRBJ1-1; D is unclear. The V and J ends lost 4 bases and 8 bases respectively, with 8 bases between them. The length of the CDR3 is 10 residues. The germline gives CDR1 SQVTM, CDR2 ANQGSEA. The CDR3 spells CSVGDGEAFF. The CDR3 nucleotides are TGCAGCGTTGGAGACGGCGAAGCTTTCTTT.

In its sample, this clone was seen a few times. The J gene is TRBJ2-2, the V gene TRBV29-1; 7 bases fit TRBD2. The CDR3 length is 15 residues. The V gene end was trimmed by 6 bases and the J gene end by 0 bases; junction bases not matched to a gene: 7. The germline CDR1 and CDR2 sequences are SQVTM and ANQGSEA. This chain's CDR3 is CSVASGGSNTGELFF. The CDR3 DNA reads TGCAGCGTGGCCTCGGGGGGATCGAACACCGGGGAGCTGTTTTTT.

This chain links TRBV30 with TRBJ1-5; D gene ambiguous. Trimming took off 0 bases at V and 3 bases at J, with 12 bases between the two ends. CDR3 length: 15 residues. CDR1 is GTSNPN and CDR2 is SVGIG in the germline V gene (reference sequence). Here the CDR3 DNA reads TGTGCCTGGAGTGTACGAGGATCCCTCAATCAGCCCCAGCATTTT. This encodes CAWSVRGSLNQPQHF. Drawing the rest from reference TRBV30 and TRBJ1-5, the complete variable domain is SQTIHQWPATLVQPVGSPLSLECTVEGTSNPNLYWYRQAAGRGLQLLFYSVGIGQISSEVPQNLSASRPQDRQFILSSKKLLLSDSGFYLCAWSVRGSLNQPQHFGDGTRLSIL.

This clone was picked up a small number of times. The chain is built from TRBV30 and TRBJ2-5; D is uncertain. The CDR3 runs to 12 residues. Trimming removed 0 bases from V and 4 bases from J, with 6 bases in between. CDR1 is GTSNPN and CDR2 is SVGIG in the germline V gene (reference sequence). Here the CDR3 reads CAWSVDGETQYF. CDR3 nucleotides: TGTGCCTGGAGTGTGGATGGAGAGACCCAGTACTTC.